The rows below give T cell receptor beta chains drawn from one sample of a study of OX40 agonist ivuxolimab in advanced cancers. Here immunoSEQ multiplex PCR was the method, and the copy in TCRdb shows in-frame clones only, minus some. The table has 45,000 or so clones, roughly 84% seen once. Sequenced material: CD4+ or CD8+ T cells sorted from blood, taken in a trial of the OX40 agonist ivuxolimab. Receptors were obtained from an adult with an advanced solid tumor such as melanoma, head and neck, liver or kidney cancer. CDR3s include the opening cysteine and the closing phenylalanine or tryptophan. The order of the fields is J gene, clone size, V gene, CDR3 length, D gene, CDR3 protein, CDR3 DNA. A D gene is named only where the DNA matches it firmly. Rows may omit the clone size; those that give it use once, few, many or a size class.

TRBJ2-4 - TRBV7-9 15 TRBD1 CASSLEGDRGNIQYF TGTGCCAGCAGCTTAGAAGGGGACAGGGGAAACATTCAGTACTTC
TRBJ1-2 medium-sized TRBV10-3 12 - CAISEARYGYTF TGTGCCATCAGTGAGGCTAGGTATGGCTACACCTTC
TRBJ2-7 - TRBV27 17 TRBD1 CASRTKMDRAMLYEQYF TGTGCCAGCAGGACTAAAATGGACAGGGCCATGCTATACGAGCAGTACTTC
TRBJ2-1 - TRBV19 14 - CASSIALQGDEQFF TGTGCCAGTAGTATAGCCTTACAGGGAGACGAGCAGTTCTTC
TRBJ2-2 - TRBV4-1 17 - CASSHPERDPLTGELFF TGCGCCAGCAGCCACCCCGAAAGGGATCCCCTCACCGGGGAGCTGTTTTTT
TRBJ2-5 - TRBV4-1 16 TRBD2 CASSQEGTNFQETQYF TGCGCCAGCAGCCAAGAGGGGACTAACTTCCAAGAGACCCAGTACTTC
TRBJ2-2 - TRBV5-1 15 - CASSLEIFGTGELFF TGCGCCAGCAGCTTGGAAATATTTGGGACCGGGGAGCTGTTTTTT
TRBJ2-3 - TRBV7-3 13 - CASSPGSSHTQYF TGTGCCAGCAGCCCAGGGAGTTCACATACGCAGTATTTT
TRBJ2-3 - TRBV9 16 TRBD2 CASSVAGGRHGDTQYF TGTGCCAGCAGCGTAGCTGGCGGGAGACATGGAGATACGCAGTATTTT
TRBJ1-1 once TRBV4-3 12 - CASSQDRSRAFF TGCGCCAGCAGCCAAGATCGCAGCAGGGCTTTCTTT
TRBJ1-2 - TRBV5-1 13 - CASSFEQTYGYTF TGCGCCAGCAGCTTTGAACAGACCTATGGCTACACCTTC
TRBJ1-3 - TRBV6-5 16 - CASSYRQSSSGNTIYF TGTGCCAGCAGTTACCGACAGTCTAGCTCTGGAAACACCATATATTTT
TRBJ1-4 few TRBV30 14 TRBD1 CAWKMGRGNEKLFF TGTGCCTGGAAGATGGGCAGGGGGAATGAAAAACTGTTTTTT
TRBJ2-1 - TRBV15 14 - CATSIPSQYNEQFF TGTGCCACCAGCATCCCTTCCCAGTACAATGAGCAGTTCTTC
TRBJ2-7 - TRBV2 13 - CASSDRGAREQYF TGTGCCAGCAGTGATAGGGGGGCGCGGGAGCAGTACTTC